Given below is one T cell receptor beta chain in context. TCRdb's copy holds only in-frame clones and misses some; the assay was immunoSEQ multiplex PCR. The table records about 56,000 clones, approximately 92% of them present only once. The entry originates in a study of technical replicates of blood from a few donors. The sequenced material came from PBMCs. The TCR sequence derives from a human donor in good health. Some clones in this sample may be carry-over from other donors' samples.

The DNA of the CDR3 is TGTGCCAGCTCTTCCGACTTCTATGGCTACACCTTC. Amino acid sequence: CASSSDFYGYTF. This chain connects TRBV18 to TRBJ1-2; D uncertain. V lost 6 bases and J 4 bases, leaving 9 bases between the germline ends. This CDR3 has 12 amino acids. Germline CDR1 is KGHSH and CDR2 is LQKENI. Full variable domain (rest looked up from reference TRBV18 and TRBJ1-2): NAGVMQNPRHLVRRRGQEARLRCSPMKGHSHVYWYRQLPEEGLKFMVYLQKENIIDESGMPKERFSAEFPKEGPSILRIQQVVRGDSAAYFCASSSDFYGYTFGSGTRLTVV.